This TCR beta chain originates from a study of OX40 agonist ivuxolimab in advanced cancers. Study conclusions and caveats: Both CD4+ and CD8+ T cell populations in blood had undergone clonal expansion by week 6 at 0.1 to 3.0 mg/kg.

CDR3 size: 12 residues. The germline V gene encodes CDR1 SNHLY and CDR2 FYNNEI. The germline V and J ends were trimmed by 8 bases and 3 bases, with 7 bases remaining between them. Sequenced by immunoSEQ multiplex PCR; TCRdb stores in-frame clones only, minus some. Of some 77,000 clones listed, 70% to 90% are singletons. To note about this clone: What it binds is not known.

This rearrangement joins TRBV2 to TRBJ1-4; no definite D call. The sequences come from CD4+ or CD8+ T cells sorted from blood, collected in a trial of the OX40 agonist ivuxolimab. The TCR sequence derives from an adult with an advanced solid tumor such as melanoma, head and neck, liver or kidney cancer. CDR3 sequence (DNA): TGTGCCAGCGGTTGGTCTAATGAAAAACTGTTTTTT. Protein: CASGWSNEKLFF.